The 3 T cell receptor beta chains below were found in one sample sequenced in a study of shared clonotypes between healthy human individuals. Profiled with immunoSEQ multiplex PCR; TCRdb holds only in-frame clones, not every one. Of around 750,000 clones listed, approximately 74% are singletons. The specimen sequenced was memory CD4+ T cells sorted from blood. Regarding subset: CD45RA-negative fraction. The receptor source for this set is a woman aged 30 to 39 in good health.

The chain employs TRBV5-4 and TRBJ1-3; D is undetermined. The CDR3 spans 15 residues. Germline V lookup: CDR1 SGHNT, CDR2 YYREEE (reference sequence). V was trimmed by 4 bases and J by 0 bases, leaving 11 bases between them. CDR3 protein: CASSTDTDSGNTIYF. The CDR3 DNA reads as TGTGCCAGCAGCACCGACACCGACTCTGGAAACACCATATATTTT. Complete variable domain (other parts from reference TRBV5-4 and TRBJ1-3): ETGVTQSPTHLIKTRGQQVTLRCSSQSGHNTVSWYQQALGQGPQFIFQYYREEENGRGNFPPRFSGLQFPNYSSELNVNALELDDSALYLCASSTDTDSGNTIYFGEGSWLTVV.

This chain uses TRBV5-1 with TRBJ2-7; a weak D match, TRBD2 (7 bases). CDR1 SGHRS and CDR2 YFSETQ come from the germline V gene. Trimming shortened V by 0 bases and J by 5 bases, and 15 bases separated the two germline ends. This CDR3 comprises 15 residues. CDR3 DNA sequence: TGCGCCAGCAGCTTGGAGTGGGAGGGGGGCAACGAGCAGTACTTC. Its protein product is CASSLEWEGGNEQYF.

V is TRBV6-5 and J is TRBJ1-1, with a tentative D call TRBD1 (5 bases). Trimming removed 4 bases at V and 5 bases at J, with 11 bases between. This CDR3 has 13 amino acids. The germline V gene encodes CDR1 MNHEY and CDR2 SVGAGI. The CDR3 nucleotides are TGTGCCAGCAGTTTTTCGGGGGAAACTGAAGCTTTCTTT. This codes for CASSFSGETEAFF.